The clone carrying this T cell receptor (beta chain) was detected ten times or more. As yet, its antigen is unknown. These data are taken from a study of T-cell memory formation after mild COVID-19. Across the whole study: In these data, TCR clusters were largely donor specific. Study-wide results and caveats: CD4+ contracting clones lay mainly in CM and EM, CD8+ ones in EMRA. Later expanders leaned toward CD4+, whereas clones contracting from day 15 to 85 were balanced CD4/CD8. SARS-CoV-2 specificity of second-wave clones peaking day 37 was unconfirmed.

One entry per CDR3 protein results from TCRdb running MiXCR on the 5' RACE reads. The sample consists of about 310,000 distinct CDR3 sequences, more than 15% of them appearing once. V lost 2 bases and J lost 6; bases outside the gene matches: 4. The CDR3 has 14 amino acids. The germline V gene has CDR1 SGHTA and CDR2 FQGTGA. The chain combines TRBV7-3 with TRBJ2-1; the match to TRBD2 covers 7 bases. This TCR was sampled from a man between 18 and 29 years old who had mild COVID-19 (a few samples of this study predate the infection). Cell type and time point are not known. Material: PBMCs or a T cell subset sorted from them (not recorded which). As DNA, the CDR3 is TGTGCCAGCAGCTTACTAGCGGCGAGCAATGAGCAGTTCTTC. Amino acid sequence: CASSLLAASNEQFF.